This T cell receptor beta chain originates from a study of cytomegalovirus exposure and HLA in healthy donors. Overall study findings and caveats: Likely technical artifact: a cluster of highly shared sequence variants. With further analysis later on, most CMV-associated TCR beta chains appeared HLA-restricted.

Primers: 60 Vbeta forward and 13 Jbeta reverse. The authors' processing: Later analysis identified 80 million to 90 million unique TCR beta chains, around 10 million shared. The data were produced by immunoSEQ multiplex PCR, yet TCRdb's version contains in-frame clones alone and is incomplete. V and J calls and clone size are as listed in that table; D and trimming were resolved from the DNA. Of about 160,000 clones in the sample, roughly 80% were seen once. Germline values: CDR1 SGHVS, CDR2 FQNEAQ. The CDR3 consists of 16 residues. The V gene end was trimmed by 0 bases and the J gene end by 4 bases; junction bases not matched to a gene: 6. Worth noting for this clone: The antigen is unknown.

Sample: PBMCs. V usage is TRBV7-8 and J usage is TRBJ2-7, with 10 bases lining up with TRBD1. The receptor was derived from a male donor in good health and CMV-seronegative. This CDR3 is CASSLAGGTGVYEQYF. CDR3 coding DNA: TGTGCCAGCAGCTTAGCCGGCGGGACAGGGGTATACGAGCAGTACTTC.